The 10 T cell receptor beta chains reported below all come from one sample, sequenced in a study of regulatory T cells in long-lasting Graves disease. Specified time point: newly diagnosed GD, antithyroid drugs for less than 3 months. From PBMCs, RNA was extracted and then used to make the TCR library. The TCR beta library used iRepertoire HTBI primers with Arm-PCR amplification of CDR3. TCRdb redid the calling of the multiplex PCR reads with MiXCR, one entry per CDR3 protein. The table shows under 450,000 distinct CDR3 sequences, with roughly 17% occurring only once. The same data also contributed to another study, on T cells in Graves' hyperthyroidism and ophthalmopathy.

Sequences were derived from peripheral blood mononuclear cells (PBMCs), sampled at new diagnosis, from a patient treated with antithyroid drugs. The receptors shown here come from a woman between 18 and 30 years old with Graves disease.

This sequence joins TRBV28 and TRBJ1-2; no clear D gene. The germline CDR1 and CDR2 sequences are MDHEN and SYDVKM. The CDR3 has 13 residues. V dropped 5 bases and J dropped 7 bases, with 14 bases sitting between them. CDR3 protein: CASSRAPVGGYTF. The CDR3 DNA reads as TGTGCCAGCAGTCGCGCCCCGGTCGGTGGCTACACCTTC.

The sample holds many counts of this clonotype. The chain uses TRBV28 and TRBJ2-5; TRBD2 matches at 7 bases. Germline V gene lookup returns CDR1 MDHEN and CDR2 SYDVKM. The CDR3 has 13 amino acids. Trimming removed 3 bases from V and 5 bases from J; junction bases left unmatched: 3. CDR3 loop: CASSLGEGETQYF. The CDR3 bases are TGTGCCAGCAGTTTGGGGGAGGGGGAGACCCAGTACTTC.

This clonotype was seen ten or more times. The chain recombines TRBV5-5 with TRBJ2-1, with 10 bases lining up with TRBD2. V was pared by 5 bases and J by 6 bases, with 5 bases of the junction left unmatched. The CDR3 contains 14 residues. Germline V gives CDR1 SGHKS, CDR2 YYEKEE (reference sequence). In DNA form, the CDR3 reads TGTGCCAGCAGTAGGACTAGCGGTTCCAATGAGCAGTTCTTC. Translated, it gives CASSRTSGSNEQFF.

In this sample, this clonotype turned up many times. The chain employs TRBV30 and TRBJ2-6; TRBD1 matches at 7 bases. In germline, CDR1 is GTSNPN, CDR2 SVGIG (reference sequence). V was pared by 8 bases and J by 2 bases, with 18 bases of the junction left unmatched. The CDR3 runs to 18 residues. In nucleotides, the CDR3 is TGTGCCGGCACCTCGACAGGGTTGGATAATGCTGGGGCCAACGTCCTGACTTTC. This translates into CAGTSTGLDNAGANVLTF.

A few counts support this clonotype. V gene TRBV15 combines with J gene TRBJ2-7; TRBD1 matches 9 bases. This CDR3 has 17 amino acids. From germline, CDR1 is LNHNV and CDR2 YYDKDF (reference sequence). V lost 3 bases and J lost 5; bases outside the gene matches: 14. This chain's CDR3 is CATSSTRQGGPFNEQYF. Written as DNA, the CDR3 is TGTGCCACCAGCAGCACCAGACAGGGGGGCCCGTTTAACGAGCAGTACTTC.

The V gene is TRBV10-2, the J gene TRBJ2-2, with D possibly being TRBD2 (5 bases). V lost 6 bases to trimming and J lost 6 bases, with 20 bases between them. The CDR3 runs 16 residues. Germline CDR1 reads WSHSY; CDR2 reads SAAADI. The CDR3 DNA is TGCGCCAGCAGCGCTACCGGGATTCCTCCGGCCGGGGAGCTGTTTTTT. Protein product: CASSATGIPPAGELFF.

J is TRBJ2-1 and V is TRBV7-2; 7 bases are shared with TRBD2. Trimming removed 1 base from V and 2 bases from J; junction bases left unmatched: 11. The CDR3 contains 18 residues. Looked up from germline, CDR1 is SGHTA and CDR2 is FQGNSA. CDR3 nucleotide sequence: TGTGCCAGCAGCTTAGGTCGTGAGGCTAGCGGAACCTACAATGAGCAGTTCTTC. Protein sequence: CASSLGREASGTYNEQFF. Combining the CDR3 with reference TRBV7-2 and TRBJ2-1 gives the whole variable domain GAGVSQSPSNKVTEKGKDVELRCDPISGHTALYWYRQSLGQGLEFLIYFQGNSAPDKSGLPSDRFSAERTGGSVSTLTIQRTQQEDSAVYLCASSLGREASGTYNEQFFGPGTRLTVL.

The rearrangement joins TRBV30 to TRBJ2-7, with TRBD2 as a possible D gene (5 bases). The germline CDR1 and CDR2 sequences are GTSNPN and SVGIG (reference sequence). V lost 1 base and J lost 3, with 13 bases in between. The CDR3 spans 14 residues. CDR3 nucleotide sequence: TGTGCCTGGAGTGATGCAGGAGGCGACTACGAGCAGTACTTC. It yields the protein CAWSDAGGDYEQYF.

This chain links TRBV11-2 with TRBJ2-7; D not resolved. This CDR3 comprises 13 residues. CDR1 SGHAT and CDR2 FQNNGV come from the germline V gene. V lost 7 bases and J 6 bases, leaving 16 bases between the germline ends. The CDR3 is CASTTYPSIEQYF. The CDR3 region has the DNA TGTGCCAGCACCACCTATCCCTCCATCGAGCAGTACTTC. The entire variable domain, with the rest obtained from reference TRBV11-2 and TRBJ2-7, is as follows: EAGVAQSPRYKIIEKRQSVAFWCNPISGHATLYWYQQILGQGPKLLIQFQNNGVVDDSQLPKDRFSAERLKGVDSTLKIQPAKLEDSAVYLCASTTYPSIEQYFGPGTRLTVT.

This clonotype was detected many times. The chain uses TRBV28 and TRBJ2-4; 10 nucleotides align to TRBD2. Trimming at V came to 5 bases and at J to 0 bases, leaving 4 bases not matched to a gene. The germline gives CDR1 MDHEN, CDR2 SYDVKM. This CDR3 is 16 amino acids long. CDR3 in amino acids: CASSPLAGSAKNIQYF. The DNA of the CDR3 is TGTGCCAGCAGTCCACTAGCGGGGTCAGCCAAAAACATTCAGTACTTC.